A single TCR beta chain is shown here with its context. The data were taken from a study of blood T cell repertoires in COVID-19. Across the whole study: Acute and convalescent COVID-19 samples came from the United States, Italy and Spain. From T cells, B-cell-depleted T cells, or PBMCs came the material, which was cDNA or gDNA.

Study processing details: Counts of nucleated cells, estimated from reference gene primer amplification, were obtained. Sequencing used immunoSEQ multiplex PCR; TCRdb keeps in-frame clones, though not all of them. D and trimming come from the DNA, and the V and J calls and clone size come from that table. The sample comprises over 75,000 clones, approximately 92% of which are singletons, and about 5.2% rests with the top ten. CDR1 MGHDK and CDR2 SYGVNS come from the germline V gene. CDR3 length equals 16 residues. V dropped 2 bases and J dropped 2; count of bases not matched to a gene: 9. The chain recombines TRBV25-1 with TRBJ2-7; 7 positions match TRBD1. The TCR originated in an elderly woman with active COVID-19. The specimen was peripheral blood. In DNA form, the CDR3 reads TGTGCCAGCAGTGAAGGATGGGGTCAGGGGGCCTACGAGCAGTACTTC. Translating gives CASSEGWGQGAYEQYF.